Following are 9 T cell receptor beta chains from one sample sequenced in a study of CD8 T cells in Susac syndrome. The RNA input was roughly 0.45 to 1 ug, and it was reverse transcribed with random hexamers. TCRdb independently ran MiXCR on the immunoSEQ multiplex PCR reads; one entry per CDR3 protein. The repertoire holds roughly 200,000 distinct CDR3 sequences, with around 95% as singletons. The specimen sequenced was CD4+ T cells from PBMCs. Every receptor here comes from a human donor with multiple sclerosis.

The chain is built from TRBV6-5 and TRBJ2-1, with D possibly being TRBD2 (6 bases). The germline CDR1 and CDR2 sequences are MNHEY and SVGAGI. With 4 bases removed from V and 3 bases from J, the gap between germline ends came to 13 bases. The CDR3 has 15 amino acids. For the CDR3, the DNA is TGTGCCAGCAGTTTGGAGGGACGTAACTACAATGAGCAGTTCTTC. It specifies CASSLEGRNYNEQFF.

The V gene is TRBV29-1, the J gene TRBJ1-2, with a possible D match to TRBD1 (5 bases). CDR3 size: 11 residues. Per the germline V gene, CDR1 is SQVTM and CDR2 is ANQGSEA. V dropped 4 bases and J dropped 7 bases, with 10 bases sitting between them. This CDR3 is CSVVRGAGYTF. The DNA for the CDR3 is TGCAGCGTTGTGAGGGGAGCTGGCTACACCTTC. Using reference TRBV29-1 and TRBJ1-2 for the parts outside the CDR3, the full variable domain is SAVISQKPSRDICQRGTSLTIQCQVDSQVTMMFWYRQQPGQSLTLIATANQGSEATYESGFVIDKFPISRPNLTFSTLTVSNMSPEDSSIYLCSVVRGAGYTFGSGTRLTVV.

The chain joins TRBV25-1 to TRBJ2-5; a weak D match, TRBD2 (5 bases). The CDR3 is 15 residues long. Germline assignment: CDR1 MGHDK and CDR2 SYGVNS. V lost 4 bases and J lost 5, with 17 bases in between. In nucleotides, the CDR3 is TGTGCCAGCAGTGCCTTCTCGGCCGGGGAGGAGACCCAGTACTTC. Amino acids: CASSAFSAGEETQYF. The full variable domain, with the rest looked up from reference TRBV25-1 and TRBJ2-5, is EADIYQTPRYLVIGTGKKITLECSQTMGHDKMYWYQQDPGMELHLIHYSYGVNSTEKGDLSSESTVSRIRTEHFPLTLESARPSHTSQYLCASSAFSAGEETQYFGPGTRLLVL.

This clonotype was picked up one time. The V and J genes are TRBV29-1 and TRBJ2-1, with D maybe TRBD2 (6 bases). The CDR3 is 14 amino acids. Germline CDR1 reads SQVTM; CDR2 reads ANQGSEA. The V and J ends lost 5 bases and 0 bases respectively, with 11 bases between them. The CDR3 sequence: CSVCGDSSYNEQFF. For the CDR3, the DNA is TGCAGCGTTTGCGGGGACTCCTCCTACAATGAGCAGTTCTTC.

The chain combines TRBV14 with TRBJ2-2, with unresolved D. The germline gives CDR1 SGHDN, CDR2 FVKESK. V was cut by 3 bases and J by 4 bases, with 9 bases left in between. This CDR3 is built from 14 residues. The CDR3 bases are TGTGCCAGCAGCCAGCCTCGGAGCACCGGGGAGCTGTTTTTT. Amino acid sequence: CASSQPRSTGELFF.

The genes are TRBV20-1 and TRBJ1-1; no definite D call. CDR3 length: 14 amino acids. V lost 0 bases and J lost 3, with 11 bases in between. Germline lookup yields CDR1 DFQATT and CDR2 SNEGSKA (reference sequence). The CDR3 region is CSARDPGRYTEAFF. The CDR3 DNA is TGCAGTGCTAGAGACCCCGGACGATACACTGAAGCTTTCTTT.

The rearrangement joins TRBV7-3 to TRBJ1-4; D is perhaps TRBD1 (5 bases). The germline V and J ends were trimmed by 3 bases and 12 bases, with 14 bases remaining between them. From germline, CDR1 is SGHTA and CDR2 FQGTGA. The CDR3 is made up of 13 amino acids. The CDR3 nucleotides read TGTGCCAGCAGCTTGCACCGGGACTCACAACTGTTTTTT. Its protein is CASSLHRDSQLFF.

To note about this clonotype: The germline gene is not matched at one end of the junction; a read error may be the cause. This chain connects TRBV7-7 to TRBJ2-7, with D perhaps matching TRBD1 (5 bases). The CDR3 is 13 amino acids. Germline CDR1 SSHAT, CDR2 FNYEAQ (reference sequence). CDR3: CASSLSYRSEQYF. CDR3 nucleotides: TGTGCTAGCAGCTTATCTTACAGGAGTGAGCAGTACTTC.

CDR3 loop: CAWSVKGGETQYF. CDR3 DNA: TGTGCCTGGAGTGTAAAGGGAGGAGAGACCCAGTACTTC. This chain connects TRBV30 to TRBJ2-5, with D possibly being TRBD2 (6 bases). This CDR3 comprises 13 residues. The V end lost 0 bases, the J end lost 4 bases, and 9 bases lay between the germline ends. Germline CDR1 is GTSNPN and CDR2 is SVGIG (reference sequence).